The next 15 T cell receptor beta chains were all read from a single sample in a study of radiotherapy plus CTLA-4 blockade in lung cancer. Profiling relied on immunoSEQ multiplex PCR, and the TCRdb table lists in-frame clones only, not all of them. The sample lists about 56,000 clones, roughly 80% occurring once. The sample consisted of peripheral blood, taken from a patient treated with radiotherapy plus ipilimumab. These receptors originate from a human donor with non-small cell lung cancer who had a complete response to radiotherapy plus ipilimumab.

This clone was seen more than once but under ten times. The rearrangement uses TRBV7-2 and TRBJ2-3, with TRBD1 identical over 7 bases. CDR1 SGHTA and CDR2 FQGNSA come from the germline V gene. The CDR3 contains 15 residues. V lost 3 bases, J lost 3 bases, and 6 bases stayed unmatched. CDR3 in amino acids: CASSFWDSWTDTQYF. DNA of the CDR3: TGTGCCAGCAGCTTTTGGGACAGTTGGACAGATACGCAGTATTTT.

The chain employs TRBV10-3 and TRBJ2-3, with TRBD2 identical over 8 bases. CDR1 and CDR2 (germline): ENHRY, SYGVKD. The CDR3 has 16 amino acids. Germline trimming cut 10 bases from V and 5 bases from J; bases unmatched to any gene: 17. The CDR3 reads CATRAGAGGMGDTQYF. CDR3 sequence (DNA): TGTGCCACCAGGGCGGGTGCGGGGGGAATGGGAGATACGCAGTATTTT.

This sequence joins TRBV28 and TRBJ1-5, with 8 bases identical to TRBD1. The germline V gene has CDR1 MDHEN and CDR2 SYDVKM. The J segment lost 7 bases and the V segment lost 6 bases, leaving 14 bases of the junction unmatched. This CDR3 contains 16 residues. CDR3 region: CASRPHRTGPFQPQHF. In DNA, the CDR3 is TGTGCCAGCAGGCCACACCGGACAGGGCCCTTCCAGCCCCAGCATTTT. Full variable domain (outside the CDR3, taken from reference TRBV28 and TRBJ1-5): DVKVTQSSRYLVKRTGEKVFLECVQDMDHENMFWYRQDPGLGLRLIYFSYDVKMKEKGDIPEGYSVSREKKERFSLILESASTNQTSMYLCASRPHRTGPFQPQHFGDGTRLSIL.

The V gene is TRBV5-5, the J gene TRBJ2-5; the D gene is possibly TRBD1 (6 bases). V was shortened by 3 bases and J by 3 bases, with 21 bases between the two germline ends. The CDR3 spans 17 residues. Germline V CDR1 and CDR2: SGHKS, YYEKEE (reference sequence). This CDR3 is CASSSVSVAGAEETQYF. CDR3 sequence (DNA): TGTGCCAGCAGCTCGGTCTCCGTGGCAGGGGCGGAAGAGACCCAGTACTTC.

The count of this clone is one. The CDR3 nucleotides read TGCGCCAGTGGGACAGGGGGACCGGATACGCAGTATTTT. Residues: CASGTGGPDTQYF. The chain links TRBV10-1 to TRBJ2-3; 11 bases map to TRBD1. The length of the CDR3 is 13 residues. Germline trimming cut 9 bases from V and 6 bases from J; bases unmatched to any gene: 5. CDR1 WNHNN and CDR2 SYGVQD come from the germline V gene (reference sequence).

A single count supports this clone. This chain connects TRBV4-1 to TRBJ2-5, with D possibly matching TRBD2 (6 bases). Germline assignment: CDR1 MGHRA and CDR2 YSYEKL. There are 17 residues in the CDR3. Trimming shortened V by 2 bases and J by 0 bases, and 16 bases separated the two germline ends. Here the CDR3 DNA reads TGCGCCAGCAGCCAACCCGCTGGGGTAGCGGACCAAGAGACCCAGTACTTC. It specifies CASSQPAGVADQETQYF.

The chain links TRBV7-2 to TRBJ2-3; D possibly corresponds to TRBD1 (5 bases). Trimming left V 1 base short and J 1 base short, with 12 bases between. CDR3 length equals 16 residues. CDR1 and CDR2 from the germline V gene are SGHTA and FQGNSA. This CDR3 is CASSLDPGPRTDTQYF. CDR3 in DNA: TGTGCCAGCAGCTTAGATCCAGGGCCCCGCACAGATACGCAGTATTTT. Complete variable domain (other parts from reference TRBV7-2 and TRBJ2-3): GAGVSQSPSNKVTEKGKDVELRCDPISGHTALYWYRQSLGQGLEFLIYFQGNSAPDKSGLPSDRFSAERTGGSVSTLTIQRTQQEDSAVYLCASSLDPGPRTDTQYFGPGTRLTVL.

V is TRBV6-5 and J is TRBJ1-1; D possibly corresponds to TRBD1 (5 bases). The CDR3 length is 14 residues. V lost 3 bases, J lost 3 bases, and 11 bases lay in between. CDR1 and CDR2 from the germline V gene are MNHEY and SVGAGI. CDR3 sequence reads: CASSYGGYDTEAFF. The CDR3 coding sequence is TGTGCCAGCAGTTATGGGGGGTATGACACTGAAGCTTTCTTT.

This chain connects TRBV7-9 to TRBJ1-1; possible D gene TRBD1, 5 bases. This CDR3 comprises 13 residues. V dropped 2 bases and J dropped 5 bases, with 9 bases sitting between them. In germline, CDR1 is SEHNR, CDR2 FQNEAQ (reference sequence). In DNA form, the CDR3 reads TGTGCCAGCAGCTTACAGGGAGGGACTGAAGCTTTCTTT. Amino acids: CASSLQGGTEAFF.

This clone was counted between two and nine times. The rearrangement uses TRBV7-6 and TRBJ2-3; 9 nucleotides line up with TRBD1. The germline gives CDR1 SGHVS, CDR2 FNYEAQ. Trimming at V came to 2 bases and at J to 5 bases, leaving 8 bases not matched to a gene. The CDR3 sequence is 16 residues long. The CDR3 DNA sequence: TGTGCCAGCAGCTTAATTTCGGACAGGGGTAGAGATACGCAGTATTTT. It codes for CASSLISDRGRDTQYF.

This chain connects TRBV2 to TRBJ1-4; 10 positions match TRBD1. V trimming: 1 base; J trimming: 4 bases; junction bases outside the gene matches: 6. From germline, CDR1 is SNHLY and CDR2 FYNNEI. This CDR3 spans 17 amino acids. The CDR3 DNA reads TGTGCCAGCAGTGAAGGGGGACAGGGGCTCGATAATGAAAAACTGTTTTTT. This gives the protein CASSEGGQGLDNEKLFF.

J is TRBJ2-3 and V is TRBV30; D not certain. V shed 4 bases and J shed 0 bases, with 17 bases lying between them. From germline, CDR1 is GTSNPN and CDR2 SVGIG (reference sequence). The length of the CDR3 is 16 residues. CDR3 sequence reads: CAWMAGITTSTDTQYF. The CDR3 bases are TGTGCCTGGATGGCAGGAATAACCACTAGCACAGATACGCAGTATTTT.

Remarks on this clone: The junction departs from the called germline gene at one end, perhaps through a read error. This chain uses TRBV10-3 with TRBJ1-4; the match to TRBD1 covers 9 bases. The CDR3 is 13 amino acids. The germline CDR1 and CDR2 sequences are ENHRY and SYGVKD. DNA for the CDR3: TGTGCCATCAGTGAGTCGAAGGGACAGGGCGGAATTTTT. Translation: CAISESKGQGGIF.

This clone is termed medium-sized. The J gene is TRBJ1-3, the V gene TRBV4-1; the D gene is possibly TRBD1 (6 bases). The CDR3 has 16 residues. Germline CDR1 MGHRA, CDR2 YSYEKL. V lost 1 base to trimming and J lost 1 base, with 11 bases between them. DNA of the CDR3: TGCGCCAGCAGCCAAGTGTCCAGGGGATCTGGAAACACCATATATTTT. Protein product: CASSQVSRGSGNTIYF.

The rearrangement joins TRBV10-1 to TRBJ2-3, with 9 nucleotides matching TRBD2. From germline, CDR1 is WNHNN and CDR2 SYGVQD (reference sequence). The CDR3 is 16 residues long. J was trimmed by 2 bases and V by 3 bases; bases with no gene match: 6. Written as DNA, the CDR3 is TGCGCCAGCAGTGACGGGGCTAGCGGGAACACAGATACGCAGTATTTT. Its protein is CASSDGASGNTDTQYF.